These 8 T cell receptor beta chains were all obtained from the same sample, sequenced in a study of OX40 agonist ivuxolimab in advanced cancers. Sequencing was performed with immunoSEQ multiplex PCR; in TCRdb, only in-frame clones are kept and a portion is missing. The repertoire consists of 84,000 or so clones, with 84% occurring once and the leading ten covering under 3.5%. The sequencing used CD4+ or CD8+ T cells sorted from blood, collected in a trial of the OX40 agonist ivuxolimab. The receptors originated from an adult with an advanced solid tumor such as melanoma, head and neck, liver or kidney cancer.

This clone was found once. The chain carries TRBV28 and TRBJ1-1, with 7 positions matching TRBD1. Germline loops: CDR1 MDHEN, CDR2 SYDVKM. V lost 3 bases to trimming and J lost 5 bases; unmatched junction nucleotides: 9. This CDR3 spans 15 amino acids. DNA for the CDR3: TGTGCCAGCAGTTTCCCGACAGGGAGGGGTACTGAAGCTTTCTTT. This translates into CASSFPTGRGTEAFF.

The gene calls are TRBV2 and TRBJ1-2; no clear D. With 3 bases removed from V and 14 bases from J, the gap between germline ends came to 16 bases. In germline, CDR1 is SNHLY, CDR2 FYNNEI. This CDR3 comprises 12 residues. CDR3 in DNA: TGTGCCAGCAGTGAGATTCCAGGAGCAAGTACCTTC. Translating it yields CASSEIPGASTF.

V gene TRBV6-1 combines with J gene TRBJ1-6, with D uncertain. Trimming pared 2 bases from V and 18 bases from J, leaving 14 bases between. The germline V gene has CDR1 MNHNS and CDR2 SASEGT. The CDR3 length is 12 residues. The CDR3: CASSEKGLGYHF. In DNA form, the CDR3 reads TGTGCCAGCAGTGAAAAAGGGTTGGGTTACCACTTT.

The chain uses TRBV2 and TRBJ1-1, with 7 bases fitting TRBD1. The ends lost 0 bases at V and 1 base at J; junction bases unmatched: 2. This CDR3 contains 15 residues. Germline CDR1 and CDR2: SNHLY and FYNNEI. This CDR3 is CASSEAQGGNTEAFF. CDR3 coding DNA: TGTGCCAGCAGTGAAGCCCAGGGGGGGAACACTGAAGCTTTCTTT.

The DNA of the CDR3 is TGTGCCAGCAGCCCCGGGGGGGTTGAGACCCAGTACTTC. It encodes CASSPGGVETQYF. The V and J genes are TRBV5-4 and TRBJ2-5; TRBD2 agrees at 8 bases. This CDR3 contains 13 residues. With 4 bases clipped from V and 5 bases from J, the junction kept 4 bases outside the gene matches. Germline V gene lookup returns CDR1 SGHNT and CDR2 YYREEE (reference sequence). The whole variable domain, remainder taken from reference TRBV5-4 and TRBJ2-5, is ETGVTQSPTHLIKTRGQQVTLRCSSQSGHNTVSWYQQALGQGPQFIFQYYREEENGRGNFPPRFSGLQFPNYSSELNVNALELDDSALYLCASSPGGVETQYFGPGTRLLVL.

V gene TRBV2 combines with J gene TRBJ1-5, with D unclear. The CDR3 length is 14 residues. V was shortened by 7 bases and J by 4 bases, with 14 bases between the two germline ends. Germline CDR1 SNHLY, CDR2 FYNNEI. This CDR3 reads CASNEEGWNQPQHF. The CDR3 DNA reads as TGTGCCAGCAACGAAGAGGGATGGAATCAGCCCCAGCATTTT.

V is TRBV7-2 and J is TRBJ1-3; D uncertain. Trimming shortened V by 1 base and J by 4 bases, and 8 bases separated the two germline ends. There are 14 residues in the CDR3. Germline CDR1 and CDR2: SGHTA and FQGNSA. This CDR3 reads CASSLDKVGNTIYF. CDR3 DNA: TGTGCCAGCAGCTTAGACAAGGTCGGAAACACCATATATTTT.

With regard to this clone: Because the CDR3 is missing its conserved closing phenylalanine or tryptophan, this is likely a read error. No DNA is shown, since the ends of the CDR3 on it are uncertain; the CDR3 is the one TCRdb lists. The V call is TRBV4-3, the J call TRBJ1-2. Including both end residues, the CDR3 is 10 amino acids long. Germline values: CDR1 LGHNA, CDR2 YSLEER. CDR3 loop: CASSQEPTRV.